These T cell receptor beta chains were read from a single sample in a study of control samples from healthy donors and cancer patients. Sequencing was performed with immunoSEQ multiplex PCR; in TCRdb, only in-frame clones are kept and a portion is missing. The profile shows roughly 200,000 clones, just under 95% of them singletons. The sequenced sample consisted of blood. The receptors originated from a man between 50 and 59 years old in good health. Each CDR3 is given with its conserved first and last residue. The D gene is left open where the match is weak. The size entry is marked missing in some rows and otherwise reads once, few, many or a size class.

TRBJ1-4 | TRBV20-1 | - | - | CSGASNEKLFF | TGCAGTGGGGCCTCGAATGAAAAACTGTTTTTT
TRBJ1-1 | TRBV5-1 | - | - | CASSLAERNTEAFF | TGCGCCAGCAGCTTGGCCGAGCGAAACACTGAAGCTTTCTTT
TRBJ2-2 | TRBV9 | once | - | CASSVGTQNTGELFF | TGTGCCAGCAGCGTCGGGACTCAGAACACCGGGGAGCTGTTTTTT
TRBJ2-5 | TRBV20-1 | - | - | CSAPETQYF | TGCAGTGCTCCGGAGACCCAGTACTTC
TRBJ1-2 | TRBV6-5 | - | TRBD1 | CASSVGQGGGYTF | TGTGCCAGCAGCGTGGGACAGGGCGGGGGCTACACCTTC
TRBJ2-2 | TRBV6-6 | - | - | CASSYPRDKGAGELFF | TGTGCCAGCAGTTACCCCAGAGACAAGGGGGCCGGGGAGCTGTTTTTT
TRBJ1-2 | TRBV3-1/TRBV3-2 | - | - | CASSQSRSGYTF | TGTGCCAGCAGCCAGTCTAGAAGCGGCTACACCTTC
TRBJ2-5 | TRBV7-2 | - | TRBD2 | CASSLWGSGGETQYF | TGTGCCAGCAGCTTATGGGGGAGCGGGGGGGAGACCCAGTACTTC
TRBJ2-1 | TRBV24-1 | - | - | CATSDDLPSDSYYNEQFF | TGTGCCACCAGTGACGATCTACCTTCGGACTCGTACTACAATGAGCAGTTCTTC
TRBJ2-7 | TRBV6-5 | few | - | CASSYSIGPTYEQYF | TGTGCCAGCAGTTACTCGATTGGACCTACCTACGAGCAGTACTTC
TRBJ2-2 | TRBV5-4 | - | TRBD1 | CATKPWDRGRGTGELFF | TGTGCCACTAAGCCATGGGACAGGGGGCGTGGCACCGGGGAGCTGTTTTTT
TRBJ1-2 | TRBV2 | - | - | CASSIGPGRDGYGYTF | TGTGCCAGCAGTATAGGGCCGGGACGGGACGGCTATGGCTACACCTTC
TRBJ2-7 | TRBV7-4 | - | - | CASSGMRQPRRDFYEQYF | TGTGCCAGCAGCGGTATGAGGCAGCCGAGGAGAGATTTCTACGAGCAGTACTTC
TRBJ2-1 | TRBV11-2 | - | TRBD1 | CASSADRDRGGNEQFF | TGTGCCAGCAGCGCCGACCGGGACAGGGGGGGCAATGAGCAGTTCTTC
TRBJ1-4 | TRBV18 | - | TRBD1 | CASSPFLETGVEEKLFF | TGTGCCAGCTCACCATTCTTGGAGACAGGGGTAGAGGAAAAACTGTTTTTT
TRBJ1-6 | TRBV7-3 | - | - | CASSLGPRQDSPLHF | TGTGCCAGCAGCTTAGGGCCTAGACAGGATTCACCCCTCCACTTT
TRBJ2-1 | TRBV5-1 | - | - | CASSLGGYNEQFF | TGCGCCAGCAGCTTGGGCGGGTACAATGAGCAGTTCTTC
TRBJ1-2 | TRBV19 | - | - | CASSIGPNGYTF | TGTGCCAGTAGTATAGGCCCTAATGGCTACACCTTC
TRBJ2-2 | TRBV19 | - | TRBD2 | CASAVGTRVSGELFF | TGTGCCAGTGCCGTGGGGACTAGAGTATCCGGGGAGCTGTTTTTT
TRBJ2-1 | TRBV2 | - | - | CASSIPSSSYNEQFF | TGTGCCAGCAGTATACCTTCGAGCTCCTACAATGAGCAGTTCTTC
TRBJ2-1 | TRBV15 | - | - | CATSGGGSGGNEQFF | TGTGCCACCAGCGGAGGGGGTTCTGGAGGCAATGAGCAGTTCTTC
TRBJ1-2 | TRBV21-1 | - | - | CASSKGPINYGYTF | TGTGCCAGCAGCAAAGGCCCGATTAACTATGGCTACACCTTC
TRBJ1-1 | TRBV9 | - | - | CASSVGQRMNTEAFF | TGTGCCAGCAGCGTAGGACAAAGAATGAACACTGAAGCTTTCTTT
TRBJ2-5 | TRBV18 | - | - | CASSPQGHGETQYF | TGTGCCAGCTCACCACAGGGCCACGGGGAGACCCAGTACTTC
TRBJ1-4 | TRBV19 | - | TRBD1 | CASSTSGTGYQKLFF | TGTGCCAGTAGTACTTCCGGGACAGGGTACCAAAAACTGTTTTTT
TRBJ1-4 | TRBV9 | - | - | CASSDRRNEKLFF | TGTGCCAGCTCTGACAGGCGGAATGAAAAACTGTTTTTT
TRBJ1-1 | TRBV3-1/TRBV3-2 | - | - | CASSQAVNTEAFF | TGTGCCAGCAGCCAAGCAGTAAACACTGAAGCTTTCTTT
TRBJ2-1 | TRBV19 | - | TRBD2 | CASSIRGSGGAQDEQFF | TGTGCCAGTAGTATCCGGGGTAGCGGGGGGGCCCAGGATGAGCAGTTCTTC
TRBJ2-5 | TRBV2 | - | TRBD2 | CASSEITSEETQYF | TGTGCCAGCAGTGAAATAACTAGCGAAGAGACCCAGTACTTC